Shown below are 7 T cell receptor beta chains from a single sample sequenced in a study of cytomegalovirus exposure and HLA in healthy donors. With 60 Vbeta and 13 Jbeta primers, the PCR was carried out. Sequencing was performed with immunoSEQ multiplex PCR; in TCRdb, only in-frame clones are kept and a portion is missing. The sample includes 210,000 or so clones, over 70% of them seen just once. The sequenced material came from PBMCs. The receptors derive from a man aged 30-40 years in good health and CMV-seronegative.

The chain employs TRBV10-3 and TRBJ2-3; D is unclear. Germline values: CDR1 ENHRY, CDR2 SYGVKD. V shed 4 bases and J shed 6 bases, with 17 bases lying between them. This CDR3 has 15 residues. The CDR3 is CAISGSDSVRDTQYF. As DNA, the CDR3 is TGTGCCATCAGTGGGAGCGACTCGGTTAGGGATACGCAGTATTTT.

This chain uses TRBV28 with TRBJ1-5; maybe TRBD1 (5 bases). Trimming cost V 3 bases and J 5 bases, with 23 bases left between them. Germline assignment: CDR1 MDHEN and CDR2 SYDVKM. This CDR3 comprises 18 residues. CDR3 in amino acids: CASSFPLFPNDSYQPQHF. The CDR3 nucleotides read TGTGCCAGCAGTTTTCCCCTCTTTCCGAATGACAGCTATCAGCCCCAGCATTTT.

V is TRBV7-2 and J is TRBJ1-1; D is perhaps TRBD1 (6 bases). The CDR3 covers 14 residues. Trimming removed 4 bases from V and 3 bases from J, with 12 bases in between. Germline values: CDR1 SGHTA, CDR2 FQGNSA. CDR3 DNA sequence: TGTGCCAGCAGCTCGCTCGACAGGTACACTGAAGCTTTCTTT. Translating it yields CASSSLDRYTEAFF.

The DNA of the CDR3 is TGTGCCAGCAGCCCCCTAGCGGGAGGAACCAGGGGCCCAGATACGCAGTATTTT. Protein: CASSPLAGGTRGPDTQYF. The rearrangement links TRBV4-2 to TRBJ2-3; 11 positions match TRBD2. After removal of 4 bases from V and 4 bases from J, the junction contained 13 bases not matched to a gene. Germline CDR1 LGHNA, CDR2 YNFKEQ. The CDR3 is made up of 18 amino acids.

The V gene is TRBV14, the J gene TRBJ2-5, with a weak D call TRBD2 (5 bases). This CDR3 region has 13 residues. The germline gives CDR1 SGHDN, CDR2 FVKESK. V gave up 4 bases and J gave up 5 bases, with 11 bases separating them. This CDR3 reads CASSRGLRETQYF. CDR3 DNA: TGTGCCAGCAGCCGTGGACTTCGGGAGACCCAGTACTTC.

This chain connects TRBV5-1 to TRBJ2-7; maybe TRBD1 (5 bases). Germline V gives CDR1 SGHRS, CDR2 YFSETQ. The V end was cut by 3 bases, the J end by 3 bases, with 10 bases between. This CDR3 has 13 residues. The CDR3 sequence: CASSWQQDYEQYF. In DNA, the CDR3 is TGCGCCAGCAGCTGGCAACAGGACTACGAGCAGTACTTC.

V and J are TRBV2 and TRBJ2-7, with 7 bases that match TRBD2. Germline V gene lookup returns CDR1 SNHLY and CDR2 FYNNEI. The CDR3 totals 13 residues. V shed 4 bases, J shed 2 bases, and the junction held 2 bases outside the gene matches. This CDR3 reads CASSASGAYEQYF. CDR3 nucleotide sequence: TGTGCCAGCAGTGCTAGCGGCGCCTACGAGCAGTACTTC.